This section outlines one T cell receptor (beta chain) sequence together with its context. Its target is not known. Trimming removed 8 bases from V and 3 bases from J, with 10 bases in between. CDR3 length: 11 amino acids. The germline CDR1 and CDR2 sequences are GTSNPN and SVGIG (reference sequence). The record originates from a study of cytomegalovirus exposure and HLA in healthy donors. Study summary: The Caucasian-associated ancestry cluster contained around four fifths of the approximately 400 genotyped donors.

Notes on the study in general: Most subjects had HLA-A and HLA-B alleles reportedly predicted accurately by TCR beta sequences. The listing of 160 or so TCR beta chains classed them as cytomegalovirus-associated.

Vbeta (60) and Jbeta (13) primers were used in the PCR. The protocol was immunoSEQ multiplex PCR, while the TCRdb copy is restricted to in-frame clones and leaves out a portion. The repertoire holds approximately 160,000 clones, 70% seen once, with 4% to 5% in the top ten. Sequencing used PBMCs. The source is a man between 18 and 29 years old in good health and CMV-seropositive. The chain combines TRBV30 with TRBJ1-1, with unresolved D. CDR3 coding DNA: TGTGCCCTTCAGGAGGACACTGAAGCTTTCTTT. It specifies CALQEDTEAFF.